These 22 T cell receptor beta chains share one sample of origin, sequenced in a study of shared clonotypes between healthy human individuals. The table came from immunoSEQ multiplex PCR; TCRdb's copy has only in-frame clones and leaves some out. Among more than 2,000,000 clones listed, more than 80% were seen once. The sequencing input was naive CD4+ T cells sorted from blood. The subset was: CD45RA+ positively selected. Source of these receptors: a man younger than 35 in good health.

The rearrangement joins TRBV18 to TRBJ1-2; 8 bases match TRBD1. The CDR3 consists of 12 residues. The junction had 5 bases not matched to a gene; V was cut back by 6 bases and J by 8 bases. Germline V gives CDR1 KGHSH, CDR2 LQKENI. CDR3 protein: CASSAGGKGYTF. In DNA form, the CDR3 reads TGTGCCAGCTCGGCAGGGGGCAAGGGCTACACCTTC.

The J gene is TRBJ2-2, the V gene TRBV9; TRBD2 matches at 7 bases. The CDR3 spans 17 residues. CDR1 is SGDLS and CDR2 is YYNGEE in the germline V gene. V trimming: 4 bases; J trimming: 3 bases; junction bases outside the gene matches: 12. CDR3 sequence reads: CASSPSSSGRDTGELFF. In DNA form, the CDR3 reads TGTGCCAGCAGCCCCTCCAGCTCGGGGAGGGACACCGGGGAGCTGTTTTTT.

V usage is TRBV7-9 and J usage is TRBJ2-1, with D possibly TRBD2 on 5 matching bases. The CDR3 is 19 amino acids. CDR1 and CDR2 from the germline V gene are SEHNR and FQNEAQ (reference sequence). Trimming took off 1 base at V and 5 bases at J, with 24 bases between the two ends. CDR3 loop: CASSLGVWSGFVLHNEQFF. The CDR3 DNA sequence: TGTGCCAGCAGCTTAGGGGTTTGGTCGGGGTTCGTACTACACAATGAGCAGTTCTTC.

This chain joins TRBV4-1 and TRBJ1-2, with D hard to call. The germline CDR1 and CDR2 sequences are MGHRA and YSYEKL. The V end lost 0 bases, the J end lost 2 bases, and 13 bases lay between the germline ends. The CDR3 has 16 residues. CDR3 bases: TGCGCCAGCAGCCAAGAAGGGAACAGCCGGAACTATGGCTACACCTTC. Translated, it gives CASSQEGNSRNYGYTF.

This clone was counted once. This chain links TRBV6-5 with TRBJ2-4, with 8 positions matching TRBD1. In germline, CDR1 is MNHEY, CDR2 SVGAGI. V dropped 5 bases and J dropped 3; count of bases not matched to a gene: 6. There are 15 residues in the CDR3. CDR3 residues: CASSGTGLGKNIQYF. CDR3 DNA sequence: TGTGCCAGCAGTGGGACAGGTCTTGGCAAAAACATTCAGTACTTC.

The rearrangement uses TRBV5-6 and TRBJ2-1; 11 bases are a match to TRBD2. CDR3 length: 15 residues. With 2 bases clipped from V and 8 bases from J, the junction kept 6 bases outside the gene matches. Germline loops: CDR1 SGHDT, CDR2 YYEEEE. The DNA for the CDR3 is TGTGCCAGCAGCTTAGGGCTAGCGGGAGGTCATGAGCAGTTCTTC. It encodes CASSLGLAGGHEQFF. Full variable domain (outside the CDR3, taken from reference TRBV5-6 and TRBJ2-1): DAGVTQSPTHLIKTRGQQVTLRCSPKSGHDTVSWYQQALGQGPQFIFQYYEEEERQRGNFPDRFSGHQFPNYSSELNVNALLLGDSALYLCASSLGLAGGHEQFFGPGTRLTVL.

CDR3 bases: TGTGCCAGCAGCTGGGGGTGGAGCTCCTACGAGCAGTACTTC. It translates to CASSWGWSSYEQYF. The chain is built from TRBV7-2 and TRBJ2-7; D may be TRBD1 or TRBD2 (5 bases each). Per germline, CDR1 SGHTA and CDR2 FQGNSA. Trimming removed 4 bases from V and 0 bases from J, with 10 bases in between. This CDR3 is built from 14 residues.

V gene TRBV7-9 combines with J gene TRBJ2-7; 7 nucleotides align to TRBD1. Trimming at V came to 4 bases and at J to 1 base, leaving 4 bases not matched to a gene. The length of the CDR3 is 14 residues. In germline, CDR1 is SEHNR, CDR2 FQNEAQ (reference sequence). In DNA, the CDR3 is TGTGCCAGCAGCTCGACAGGGAAATCCTACGAGCAGTACTTC. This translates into CASSSTGKSYEQYF.

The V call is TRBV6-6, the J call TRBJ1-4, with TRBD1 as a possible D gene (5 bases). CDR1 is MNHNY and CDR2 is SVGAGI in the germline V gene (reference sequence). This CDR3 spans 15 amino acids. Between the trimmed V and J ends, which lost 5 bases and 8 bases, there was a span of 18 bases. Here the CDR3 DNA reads TGTGCCAGCAGTGACTGGGGGGGATGGTACGAAAAACTGTTTTTT. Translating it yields CASSDWGGWYEKLFF.

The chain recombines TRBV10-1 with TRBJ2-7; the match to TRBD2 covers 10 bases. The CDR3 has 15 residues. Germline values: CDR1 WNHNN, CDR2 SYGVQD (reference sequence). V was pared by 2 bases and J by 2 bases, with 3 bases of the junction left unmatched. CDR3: CASSEVTSGAYEQYF. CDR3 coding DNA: TGCGCCAGCAGTGAGGTAACTAGCGGGGCCTACGAGCAGTACTTC.

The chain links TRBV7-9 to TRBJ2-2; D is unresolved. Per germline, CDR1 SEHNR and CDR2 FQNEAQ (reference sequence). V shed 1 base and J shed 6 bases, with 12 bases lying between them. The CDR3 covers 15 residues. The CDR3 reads CASSLGLPPSGELFF. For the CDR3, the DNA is TGTGCCAGCAGCTTAGGACTGCCGCCCTCCGGGGAGCTGTTTTTT.

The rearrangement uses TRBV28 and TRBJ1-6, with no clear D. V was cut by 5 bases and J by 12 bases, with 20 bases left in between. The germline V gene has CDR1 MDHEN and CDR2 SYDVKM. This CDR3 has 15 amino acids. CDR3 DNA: TGTGCCAGCAGTCTGGATCTCGGTAATGGTGAACCCCTCCACTTT. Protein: CASSLDLGNGEPLHF.

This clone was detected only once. CDR3 sequence: CASSFAGQETQYF. The CDR3, as DNA: TGTGCCAGCAGCTTTGCAGGCCAAGAGACCCAGTACTTC. The chain has TRBV7-3 and TRBJ2-5, with D unresolved. The V and J ends lost 3 bases and 1 base respectively, with 6 bases between them. CDR3 size: 13 residues. Germline CDR1 SGHTA, CDR2 FQGTGA.

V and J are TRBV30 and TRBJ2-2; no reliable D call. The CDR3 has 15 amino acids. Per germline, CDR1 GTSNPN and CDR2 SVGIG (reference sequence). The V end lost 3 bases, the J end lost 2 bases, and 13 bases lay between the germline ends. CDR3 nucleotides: TGTGCCTGGAGCAATGGGGAAAAAAACACCGGGGAGCTGTTTTTT. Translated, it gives CAWSNGEKNTGELFF.

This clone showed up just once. CDR3 DNA: TGTGCCAGCAGCTTTGGGGGGCAGCTCACTGAAGCTTTCTTT. Amino acids: CASSFGGQLTEAFF. The J gene is TRBJ1-1, the V gene TRBV7-2; D is perhaps TRBD1 (6 bases). The CDR3 has 14 amino acids. Germline V gene lookup returns CDR1 SGHTA and CDR2 FQGNSA. V lost 3 bases and J 4 bases, leaving 12 bases between the germline ends.

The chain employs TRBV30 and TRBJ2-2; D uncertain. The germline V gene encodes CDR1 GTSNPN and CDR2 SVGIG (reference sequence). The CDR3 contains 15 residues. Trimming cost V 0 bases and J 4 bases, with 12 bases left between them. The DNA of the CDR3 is TGTGCCTGGAGTGTTGGGCTACCGCCCACCGGGGAGCTGTTTTTT. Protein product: CAWSVGLPPTGELFF.

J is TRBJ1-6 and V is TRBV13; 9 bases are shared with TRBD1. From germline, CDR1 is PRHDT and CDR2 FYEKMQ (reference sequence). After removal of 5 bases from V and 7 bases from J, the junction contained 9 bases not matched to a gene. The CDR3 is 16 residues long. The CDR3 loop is CASSLIMGQGNSPLHF. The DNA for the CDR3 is TGTGCCAGCAGCCTTATAATGGGACAGGGAAATTCACCCCTCCACTTT.

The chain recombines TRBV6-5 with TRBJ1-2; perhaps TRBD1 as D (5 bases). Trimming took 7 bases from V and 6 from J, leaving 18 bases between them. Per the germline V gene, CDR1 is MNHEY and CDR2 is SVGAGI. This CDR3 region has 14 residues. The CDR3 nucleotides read TGTGCCAGCACTCGGTCCGGGGCGCGGGATGGCTACACCTTC. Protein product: CASTRSGARDGYTF.

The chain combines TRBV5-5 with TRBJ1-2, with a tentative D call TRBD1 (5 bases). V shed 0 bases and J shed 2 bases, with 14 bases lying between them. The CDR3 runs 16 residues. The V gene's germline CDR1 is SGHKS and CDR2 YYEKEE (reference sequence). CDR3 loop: CASSLDSQGGNYGYTF. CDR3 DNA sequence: TGTGCCAGCAGCTTGGATTCCCAGGGAGGGAACTATGGCTACACCTTC.

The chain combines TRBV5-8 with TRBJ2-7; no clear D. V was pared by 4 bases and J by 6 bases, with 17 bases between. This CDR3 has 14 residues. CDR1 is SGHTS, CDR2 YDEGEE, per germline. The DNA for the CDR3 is TGTGCCAGCAGCAAGGCGGAAAACCTAGGCGAGCAGTACTTC. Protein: CASSKAENLGEQYF.

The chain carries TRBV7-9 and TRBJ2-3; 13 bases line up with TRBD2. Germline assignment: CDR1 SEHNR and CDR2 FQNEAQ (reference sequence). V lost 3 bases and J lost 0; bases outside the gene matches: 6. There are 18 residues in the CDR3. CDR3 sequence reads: CASSFGLAGAISTDTQYF. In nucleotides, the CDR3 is TGTGCCAGCAGCTTCGGACTAGCGGGGGCTATAAGCACAGATACGCAGTATTTT.

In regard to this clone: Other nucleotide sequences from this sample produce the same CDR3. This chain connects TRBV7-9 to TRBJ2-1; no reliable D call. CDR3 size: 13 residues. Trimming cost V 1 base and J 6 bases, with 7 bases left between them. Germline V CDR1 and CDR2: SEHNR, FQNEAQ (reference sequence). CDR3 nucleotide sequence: TGTGCCAGCAGCTTAGGCACGGTCAATGAGCAGTTCTTC. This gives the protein CASSLGTVNEQFF.